Listed below are T cell receptor beta chains from one sample, sequenced in a study of spatial heterogeneity in lung cancer. TCRdb re-called the 5' RACE reads through MiXCR, storing one row per CDR3 protein. The sample lists thousands of distinct CDR3 sequences; around 21% were seen once. This sample comprised PBMCs, obtained at surgery. The receptors originated from a female donor with early-stage non-small cell lung cancer. The CDR3 runs from the conserved cysteine through the conserved F or W. The D gene is left open where the match is weak. Clone size, where shown, is once, few, many, or a class for clones that have expanded.

TRBJ2-3 | NA | TRBV9 | NA | TGTGCCAGCAGCGTAGTTCCCGAGGATACGCAGTATTTT | CASSVVPEDTQYF
TRBJ2-4 | NA | TRBV6-1 | medium-sized | TGTGCCAGCAGTCAGCAGGGGGGCAAAAACATTCAGTACTTC | CASSQQGGKNIQYF
TRBJ2-3 | TRBD2 | TRBV7-9 | medium-sized | TGTGCCAGCCCCCCGAGTAGCGGGAATTCTCCCACAGATACGCAGTATTTT | CASPPSSGNSPTDTQYF
TRBJ2-5 | TRBD2 | TRBV29-1 | many | TGCAGCTCCCGGACTAGCGGGGGAGAGACCCAGTACTTC | CSSRTSGGETQYF
TRBJ2-5 | TRBD2 | TRBV4-1 | medium-sized | TGCGCCAGCAGCCAAGTAACTAGCGGGGGGCAAGAGACCCAGTACTTC | CASSQVTSGGQETQYF
TRBJ1-2 | NA | TRBV5-4 | many | TGTGCCAGCAGCTTGGGGTCGGGATTTGCTGGCTACACCTTC | CASSLGSGFAGYTF
TRBJ1-5 | NA | TRBV15 | NA | TGTGCCACCAGCAGAGCTGACAACCAGCCCCAGCATTTT | CATSRADNQPQHF
TRBJ1-5 | TRBD1 | TRBV2 | medium-sized | TGTGCCAGCAGGGGGACAGGGAGGTTTCAGCCCCAGCATTTT | CASRGTGRFQPQHF
TRBJ1-3 | NA | TRBV15 | few | TGTGCCACCAGCAGAGATAGAGGCCGAAACACCATATATTTT | CATSRDRGRNTIYF
TRBJ1-2 | NA | TRBV28 | NA | TGTGCCAGCAGTTTAAACAATGACGGGTATGGCTACACCTTC | CASSLNNDGYGYTF
TRBJ2-5 | TRBD2 | TRBV2 | medium-sized | TGTGCCAGCAGCGAAGGACTAGCGGGAGGGGGTCAAGAGACCCAGTACTTC | CASSEGLAGGGQETQYF
TRBJ1-5 | NA | TRBV12-3/TRBV12-4 | medium-sized | TGTGCCAGCAGTGGGGGAGTCAGCAATCAGCCCCAGCATTTT | CASSGGVSNQPQHF
TRBJ2-1 | NA | TRBV7-9 | NA | TGTGCCAGCACTAACCCTGCGGGGGCGGACACCAATGAGCAGTTCTTC | CASTNPAGADTNEQFF
TRBJ1-3 | NA | TRBV9 | many | TGTGCCAGCAGCGTTGGGACATTCGTTAGTGACATATATTTT | CASSVGTFVSDIYF
TRBJ1-5 | NA | TRBV7-3 | few | TGTGCCAGCAGCAGGGGCGCCGGGCAGCCCCAGCATTTT | CASSRGAGQPQHF
TRBJ2-7 | NA | TRBV4-3 | few | TGCGCCAGCAGCCAAGAGGAGGGTTCGGGCTACGAGCAGTACTTC | CASSQEEGSGYEQYF
TRBJ1-2 | NA | TRBV20-1 | medium-sized | TGCAGTGCTAGTGAGAGGGGGGGTAGGCGCTATGGCTACACCTTC | CSASERGGRRYGYTF
TRBJ2-7 | NA | TRBV9 | medium-sized | TGTGCCAGCAGCGTGCGATCCGGGAACACCTACGAGCAGTACTTC | CASSVRSGNTYEQYF
TRBJ1-2 | TRBD1 | TRBV4-1 | NA | TGCGCCAGCAGCCAATACGGTGTCGACAGGGGAAAGTTTAAGCCCTATGGCTACACCTTC | CASSQYGVDRGKFKPYGYTF
TRBJ1-1 | TRBD1 | TRBV28 | medium-sized | TGTGCCAGCAGGACAGGGATCGCTGAAGCTTTCTTT | CASRTGIAEAFF
TRBJ1-6 | NA | TRBV12-3/TRBV12-4 | NA | TGTGCCAGCAGTTTGAGGGGGGCTCCGTATAATTCACCCCTCCACTTT | CASSLRGAPYNSPLHF
TRBJ2-3 | TRBD2 | TRBV12-3/TRBV12-4 | few | TGTGCCAGCAGTGACCCCGGGACTAGACTCCCAGATACGCAGTATTTT | CASSDPGTRLPDTQYF
TRBJ1-2 | NA | TRBV20-1 | medium-sized | TGCAGTGCTAGAGATAGAGGAGGGAACCATGGCTACACCTTC | CSARDRGGNHGYTF
TRBJ2-1 | TRBD2 | TRBV11-2 | once | TGTGCCAGCAGCATCCCTAGCGGGAGACTTAATGAGCAGTTCTTC | CASSIPSGRLNEQFF
TRBJ2-3 | NA | TRBV6-6 | few | TGTGCCAGCAGTTACGCCGATACGCAGTATTTT | CASSYADTQYF
TRBJ2-7 | NA | TRBV10-1 | medium-sized | TGCGCCAGCAGGGGAGACGGGACCTACGAGCAGTACTTC | CASRGDGTYEQYF
TRBJ2-6 | NA | TRBV5-1 | medium-sized | TGCGCCAGCAGCTTGGAAGGGGAGCCCGGGGCCAACGTCCTGACTTTC | CASSLEGEPGANVLTF
TRBJ2-1 | NA | TRBV20-1 | NA | TGCAGTGCTAGAGATTACCGGGGGCTCGACAATGAGCAGTTCTTC | CSARDYRGLDNEQFF
TRBJ2-1 | TRBD1 | TRBV6-2/TRBV6-3 | NA | TGTGCCAGCAGTTACTCGACAGGGGGCTACAATGAGCAGTTCTTC | CASSYSTGGYNEQFF
TRBJ2-1 | TRBD2 | TRBV7-2 | medium-sized | TGTGCCAGCAGTCAAAGCGGGATCTCCTACAATGAGCAGTTCTTC | CASSQSGISYNEQFF
TRBJ2-5 | NA | TRBV20-1 | few | TGCAGTGCTAGGCCCGGGACCCAAGAGACCCAGTACTTC | CSARPGTQETQYF
TRBJ2-3 | NA | TRBV18 | many | TGTGCCAGCTCACCTTGGGCTTCTACAGATACGCAGTATTTT | CASSPWASTDTQYF
TRBJ2-4 | TRBD2 | TRBV29-1 | medium-sized | TGCAGCGTTGGTAGCGGGGCCAAAAACATTCAGTACTTC | CSVGSGAKNIQYF
TRBJ2-5 | TRBD1 | TRBV11-2 | few | TGTGCCAGCAGCCCCCCCAGGGGGCGGGAGACCCAGTACTTC | CASSPPRGRETQYF
TRBJ1-2 | TRBD1 | TRBV29-1 | few | TGCAGCGCTCAGTGGGGACAGTATGGCTACACCTTC | CSAQWGQYGYTF
TRBJ2-2 | NA | TRBV11-2 | NA | TGTGCCAGCAGCTTATGGGGGGAGCTGTTTTTT | CASSLWGELFF
TRBJ1-4 | TRBD1 | TRBV2 | NA | TGTGCCAGCAGTCCATTAATCGGACAGGCCGAGACGCGCGTGAAACTGTTTTTT | CASSPLIGQAETRVKLFF
TRBJ2-7 | TRBD1 | TRBV7-9 | many | TGTGCCAGCAGCCGACCGGACAGGCGACCTTCCTACGAGCAGTACTTC | CASSRPDRRPSYEQYF
TRBJ2-1 | NA | TRBV3-1 | medium-sized | TGTGCCAGCAGCCAAGGGGGATCCTACAATGAGCAGTTCTTC | CASSQGGSYNEQFF
TRBJ1-1 | NA | TRBV28 | NA | TGTGCCAGCAGTGAGGTAAATGACGGAGCTTTCTTT | CASSEVNDGAFF
TRBJ2-1 | NA | TRBV7-2 | medium-sized | TGTGCCAGCAGCTTAGTTCCCCGGACAGATTCCAATGAGCAGTTCTTC | CASSLVPRTDSNEQFF
TRBJ2-7 | NA | TRBV20-1 | medium-sized | TGCAGTGCCCGAAAGGCTGGATCCGAGCAGTACTTC | CSARKAGSEQYF
TRBJ1-5 | NA | TRBV2 | NA | TGTGCCAGCAGTGACCGTGGGAACAATCAGCCCCAGCATTTT | CASSDRGNNQPQHF
TRBJ1-2 | TRBD1 | TRBV5-1 | medium-sized | TGCGCCAGCAGCCCGTGGACAGGGGATAACTATGGCTACACCTTC | CASSPWTGDNYGYTF
TRBJ1-1 | NA | TRBV16 | medium-sized | TGTGCCAGCATCCCCGACTCCGGTCGGGTCACTGAAGCTTTCTTT | CASIPDSGRVTEAFF
TRBJ2-7 | TRBD2 | TRBV7-4 | many | TGTGCCAGCAGCTTAACCCCTGTAGCGGGAGAGGGCGAGCAGTACTTC | CASSLTPVAGEGEQYF
TRBJ2-3 | NA | TRBV10-3 | few | TGTGCCGCCTCTAGCGTCACAGATACGCAGTATTTT | CAASSVTDTQYF
TRBJ2-1 | TRBD2 | TRBV20-1 | medium-sized | TGCAGTGCTCCCGACTCCGGGACTAGTCGGGATGAGCAGTTCTTC | CSAPDSGTSRDEQFF
TRBJ1-3 | NA | TRBV12-3/TRBV12-4 | medium-sized | TGTGCCAGCAGTCCCGGCGGGTTCCCTGGAAACACCATATATTTT | CASSPGGFPGNTIYF
TRBJ1-2 | TRBD1 | TRBV20-1 | medium-sized | TGCAGTGCTGCCGGGGACAGAAGTAACTATGGCTACACCTTC | CSAAGDRSNYGYTF